The clone carrying this T cell receptor (beta chain) occurred a few times. As handled by the study authors: The assay estimated nucleated cells by amplifying reference gene primers. Repertoires were generated with immunoSEQ multiplex PCR, while TCRdb's copy carries only in-frame clones and drops some. Clone size and V and J calls were adopted from that table, with D and trimming inferred from the DNA. The table has approximately 440,000 clones, about 91% seen once. These data are taken from a study of blood T cell repertoires in COVID-19. The overall study: Specimens from acute and convalescent COVID-19 originated in the United States, Italy and Spain.

Germline V gives CDR1 LNHNV, CDR2 YYDKDF (reference sequence). CDR3 length equals 13 residues. V gave up 5 bases and J gave up 3 bases, with 8 bases separating them. The chain carries TRBV15 and TRBJ1-5; D not certain. Sequencing was carried out using peripheral blood. This receptor was obtained from a woman between 45 and 65 years old with COVID-19, enrolled during active disease. CDR3 amino acids: CATSSRYNQPQHF. The DNA of the CDR3 is TGTGCCACCAGCTCCAGATACAATCAGCCCCAGCATTTT.